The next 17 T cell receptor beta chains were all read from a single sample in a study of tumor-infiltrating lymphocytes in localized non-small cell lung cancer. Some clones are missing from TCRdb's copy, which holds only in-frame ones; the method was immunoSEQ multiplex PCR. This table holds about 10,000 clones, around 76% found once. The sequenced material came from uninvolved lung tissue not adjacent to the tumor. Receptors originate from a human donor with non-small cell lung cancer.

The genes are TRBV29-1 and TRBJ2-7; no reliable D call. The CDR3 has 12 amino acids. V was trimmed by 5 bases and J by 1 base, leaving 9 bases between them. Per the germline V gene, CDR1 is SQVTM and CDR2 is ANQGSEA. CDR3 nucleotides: TGCAGCGTTAAGGACGGATCCTACGAGCAGTACTTC. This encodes CSVKDGSYEQYF.

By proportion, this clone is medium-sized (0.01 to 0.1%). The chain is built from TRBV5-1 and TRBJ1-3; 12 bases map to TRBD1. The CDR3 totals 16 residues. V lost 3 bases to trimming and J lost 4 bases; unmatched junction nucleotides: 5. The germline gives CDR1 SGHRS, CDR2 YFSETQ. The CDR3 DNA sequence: TGCGCCAGCAGCTACGGGACAGGGGGCTTCGGAAACACCATATATTTT. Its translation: CASSYGTGGFGNTIYF. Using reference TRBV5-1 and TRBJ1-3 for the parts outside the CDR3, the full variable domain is KAGVTQTPRYLIKTRGQQVTLSCSPISGHRSVSWYQQTPGQGLQFLFEYFSETQRNKGNFPGRFSGRQFSNSRSEMNVSTLELGDSALYLCASSYGTGGFGNTIYFGEGSWLTVV.

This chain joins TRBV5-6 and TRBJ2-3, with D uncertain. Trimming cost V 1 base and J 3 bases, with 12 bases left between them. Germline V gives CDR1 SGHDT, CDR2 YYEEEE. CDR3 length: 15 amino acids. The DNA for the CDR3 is TGTGCCAGCAGCTTGTGGTTGGGGAAGACAGATACGCAGTATTTT. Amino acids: CASSLWLGKTDTQYF.

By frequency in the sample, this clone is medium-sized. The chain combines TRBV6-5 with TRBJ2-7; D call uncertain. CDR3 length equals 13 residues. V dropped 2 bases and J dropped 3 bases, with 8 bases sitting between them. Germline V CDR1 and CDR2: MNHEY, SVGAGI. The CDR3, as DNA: TGTGCCAGCAGTTACGACGGAAACTACGAGCAGTACTTC. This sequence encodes CASSYDGNYEQYF.

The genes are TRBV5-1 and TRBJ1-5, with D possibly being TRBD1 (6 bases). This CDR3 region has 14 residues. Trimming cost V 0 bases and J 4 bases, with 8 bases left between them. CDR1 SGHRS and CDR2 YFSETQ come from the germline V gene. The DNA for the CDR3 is TGCGCCAGCAGCTTGGAAGGGGGTAATCAGCCCCAGCATTTT. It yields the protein CASSLEGGNQPQHF.

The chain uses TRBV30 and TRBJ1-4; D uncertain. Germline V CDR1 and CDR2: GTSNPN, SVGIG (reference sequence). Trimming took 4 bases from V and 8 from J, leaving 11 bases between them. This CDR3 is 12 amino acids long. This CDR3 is CAWTAGDEKLFF. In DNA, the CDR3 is TGTGCCTGGACGGCGGGAGACGAAAAACTGTTTTTT.

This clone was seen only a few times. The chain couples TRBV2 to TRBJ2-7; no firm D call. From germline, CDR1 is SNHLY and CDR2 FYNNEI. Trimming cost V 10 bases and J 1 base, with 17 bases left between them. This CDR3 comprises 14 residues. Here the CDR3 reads CATLAKSDSYEQYF. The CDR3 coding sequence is TGTGCCACCCTTGCCAAGTCCGATTCCTACGAGCAGTACTTC.

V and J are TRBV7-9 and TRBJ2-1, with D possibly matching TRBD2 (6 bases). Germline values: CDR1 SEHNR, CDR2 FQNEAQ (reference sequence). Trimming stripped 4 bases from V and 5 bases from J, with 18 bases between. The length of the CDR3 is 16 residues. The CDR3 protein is CASSSRDSKDNNEQFF. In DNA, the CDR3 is TGTGCCAGCAGCTCCCGGGACTCAAAAGACAACAATGAGCAGTTCTTC.

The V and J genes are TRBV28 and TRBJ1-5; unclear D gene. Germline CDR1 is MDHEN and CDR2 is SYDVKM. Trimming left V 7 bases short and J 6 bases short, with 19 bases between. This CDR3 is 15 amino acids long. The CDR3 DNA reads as TGTGCCAGCATCCCGCCCGGGGAGTATAGTCAGCCCCAGCATTTT. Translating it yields CASIPPGEYSQPQHF. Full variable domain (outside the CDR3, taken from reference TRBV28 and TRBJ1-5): DVKVTQSSRYLVKRTGEKVFLECVQDMDHENMFWYRQDPGLGLRLIYFSYDVKMKEKGDIPEGYSVSREKKERFSLILESASTNQTSMYLCASIPPGEYSQPQHFGDGTRLSIL.

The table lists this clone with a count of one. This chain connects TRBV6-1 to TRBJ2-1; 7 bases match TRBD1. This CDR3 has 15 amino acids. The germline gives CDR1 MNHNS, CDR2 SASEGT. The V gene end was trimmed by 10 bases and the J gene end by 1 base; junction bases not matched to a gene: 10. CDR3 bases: TGTGCCACAGAGACAGGGAGTAGGTCCTACAATGAGCAGTTCTTC. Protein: CATETGSRSYNEQFF.

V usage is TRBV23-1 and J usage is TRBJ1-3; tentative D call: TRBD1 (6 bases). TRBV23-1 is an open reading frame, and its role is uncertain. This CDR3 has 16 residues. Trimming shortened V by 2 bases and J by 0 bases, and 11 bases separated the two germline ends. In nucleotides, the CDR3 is TGCGCCAGCAGTCAAGATACAGGGAACTCTGGAAACACCATATATTTT. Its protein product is CASSQDTGNSGNTIYF.

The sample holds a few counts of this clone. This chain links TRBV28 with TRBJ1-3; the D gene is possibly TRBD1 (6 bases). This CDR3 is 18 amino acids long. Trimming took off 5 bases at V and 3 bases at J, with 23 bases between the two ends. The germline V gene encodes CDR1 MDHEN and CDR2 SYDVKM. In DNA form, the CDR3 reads TGTGCCAGCAGTACTGCCCTAGGGGGGGGCGGTCGTGGAAACACCATATATTTT. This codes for CASSTALGGGGRGNTIYF.

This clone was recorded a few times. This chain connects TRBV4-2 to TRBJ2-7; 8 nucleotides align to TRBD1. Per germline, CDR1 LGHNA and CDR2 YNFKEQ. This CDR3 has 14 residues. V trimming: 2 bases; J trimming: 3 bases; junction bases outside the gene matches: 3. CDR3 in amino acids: CASSQRTGHYEQYF. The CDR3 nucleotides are TGTGCCAGCAGCCAAAGGACAGGGCACTACGAGCAGTACTTC.

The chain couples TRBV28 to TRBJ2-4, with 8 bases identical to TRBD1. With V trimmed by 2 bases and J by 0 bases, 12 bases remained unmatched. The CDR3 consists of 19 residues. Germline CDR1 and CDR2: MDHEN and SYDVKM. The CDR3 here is CASSLGAGGYTLAKNIQYF. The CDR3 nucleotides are TGTGCCAGCAGTTTAGGGGCAGGGGGCTATACGTTAGCCAAAAACATTCAGTACTTC.

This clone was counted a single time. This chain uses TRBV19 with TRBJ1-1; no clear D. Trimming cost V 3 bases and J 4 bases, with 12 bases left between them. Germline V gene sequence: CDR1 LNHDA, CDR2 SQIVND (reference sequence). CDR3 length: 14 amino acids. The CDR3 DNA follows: TGTGCCAGTAGTATGATCGGGAAGGGCACTGAAGCTTTCTTT. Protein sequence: CASSMIGKGTEAFF.

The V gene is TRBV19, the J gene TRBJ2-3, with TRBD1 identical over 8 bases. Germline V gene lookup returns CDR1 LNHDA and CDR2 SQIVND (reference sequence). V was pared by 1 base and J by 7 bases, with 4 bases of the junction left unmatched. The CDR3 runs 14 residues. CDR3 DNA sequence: TGTGCCAGTAGTATAGGGACAGGGAGACATACGCAGTATTTT. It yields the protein CASSIGTGRHTQYF.

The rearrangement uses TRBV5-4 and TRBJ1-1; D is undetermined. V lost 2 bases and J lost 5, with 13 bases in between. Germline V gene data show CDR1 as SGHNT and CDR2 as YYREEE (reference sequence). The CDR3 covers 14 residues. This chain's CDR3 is CASSFAGWGTEAFF. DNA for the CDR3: TGTGCCAGCAGCTTTGCGGGGTGGGGAACTGAAGCTTTCTTT.